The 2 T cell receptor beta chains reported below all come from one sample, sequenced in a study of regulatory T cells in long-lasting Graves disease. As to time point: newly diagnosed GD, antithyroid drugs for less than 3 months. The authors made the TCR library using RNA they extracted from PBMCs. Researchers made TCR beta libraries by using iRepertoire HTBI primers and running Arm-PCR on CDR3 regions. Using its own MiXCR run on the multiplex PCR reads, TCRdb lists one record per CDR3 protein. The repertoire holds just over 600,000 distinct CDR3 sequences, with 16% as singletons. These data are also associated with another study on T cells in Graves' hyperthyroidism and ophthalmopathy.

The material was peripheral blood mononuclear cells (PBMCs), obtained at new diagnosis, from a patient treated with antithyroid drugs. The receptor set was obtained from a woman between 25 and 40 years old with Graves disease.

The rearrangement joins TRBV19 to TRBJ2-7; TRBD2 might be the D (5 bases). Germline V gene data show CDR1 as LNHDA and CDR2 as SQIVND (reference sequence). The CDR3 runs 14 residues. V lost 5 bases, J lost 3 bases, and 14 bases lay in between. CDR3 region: CASSEGRGIYEQYF. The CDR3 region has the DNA TGTGCCAGTAGTGAGGGCAGAGGGATCTACGAGCAGTACTTC.

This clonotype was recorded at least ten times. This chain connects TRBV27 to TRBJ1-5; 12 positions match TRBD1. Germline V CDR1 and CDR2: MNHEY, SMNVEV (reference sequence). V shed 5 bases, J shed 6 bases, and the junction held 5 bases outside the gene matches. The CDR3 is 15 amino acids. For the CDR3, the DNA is TGTGCCAGCAGTGGGGACAGGGGGCAGGGTCAGCCCCAGCATTTT. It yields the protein CASSGDRGQGQPQHF.